The next 3 T cell receptor beta chains were all read from a single sample in a study of PD-1 blockade in mismatch repair-deficient tumors. Assay used: immunoSEQ multiplex PCR; TCRdb lists only in-frame clones, some missing. The data contain about 40,000 clones, 70% to 90% of them singletons. The source was peripheral blood, collected less than 95 weeks after starting pembrolizumab. Receptor source: an adult with mismatch repair-deficient cancer.

This clone has only one observation. The rearrangement uses TRBV5-1 and TRBJ1-1, with a possible D match to TRBD1 (6 bases). The germline gives CDR1 SGHRS, CDR2 YFSETQ. Trimming left V 7 bases short and J 1 base short, with 11 bases between. There are 13 residues in the CDR3. The CDR3 DNA follows: TGCGCCAGCCAGGGACATAGGAACACTGAAGCTTTCTTT. Its protein product is CASQGHRNTEAFF. The complete variable domain, with remaining parts taken from reference TRBV5-1 and TRBJ1-1, reads KAGVTQTPRYLIKTRGQQVTLSCSPISGHRSVSWYQQTPGQGLQFLFEYFSETQRNKGNFPGRFSGRQFSNSRSEMNVSTLELGDSALYLCASQGHRNTEAFFGQGTRLTVV.

The CDR3 nucleotides are TGTGCCAGCTCACTTGGGACCCACAATGAGCAGTTCTTC. Translation: CASSLGTHNEQFF. The chain couples TRBV18 to TRBJ2-1; tentatively, D is TRBD1 or TRBD2 (5 bases each). Between the trimmed V and J ends, which lost 4 bases and 5 bases, there was a span of 9 bases. Germline CDR1 reads KGHSH; CDR2 reads LQKENI. The CDR3 loop spans 13 amino acids.

The rearrangement uses TRBV5-4 and TRBJ1-2, with 11 bases lining up with TRBD1. The CDR3 runs to 19 residues. Germline V gene sequence: CDR1 SGHNT, CDR2 YYREEE (reference sequence). Unmatched junction bases numbered 18, after V lost 0 bases and J lost 8 bases. In DNA form, the CDR3 reads TGTGCCAGCAGCTTGGGAGGAGGGACAGGGGGGACGGGGATAGGAGGCTACACCTTC. It encodes CASSLGGGTGGTGIGGYTF.